The source of this T cell receptor (beta chain) is a study of CD8 T cells in Susac syndrome. TCR beta was sequenced from blood CD8+ and CD4+ T cells. Healthy donors matched for age and sex were used as controls. Negative isolation was used for CD8+ and CD4+ T cells, and FACS enrichment was applied to TEMRA cells. The CDR3 extends over 13 amino acids. The germline V gene encodes CDR1 MNHEY and CDR2 SMNVEV (reference sequence). V was shortened by 5 bases and J by 6 bases, with 13 bases between the two germline ends. RNA was extracted with the RNeasy kit, and a quantity of roughly 0.5 to 1 ug was reverse transcribed using random hexamers. The CDR3 of TCR beta was amplified by immunoSEQ multiplex PCR across 54 Vbeta and 13 Jbeta. TCRdb reanalysed the immunoSEQ multiplex PCR reads using MiXCR and keeps one entry per CDR3 protein. The sample lists 100,000 to 150,000 distinct CDR3 sequences; around 94% were seen once.

The sample comprised CD4+ T cells from PBMCs. This TCR was recovered from a human donor in good health. The chain has TRBV27 and TRBJ1-2; D remains unclear. CDR3 loop: CASSPTFADGYTF. The CDR3 coding sequence is TGTGCCAGCAGTCCAACGTTCGCGGATGGCTACACCTTC.